These T cell receptor beta chains were read from a single sample in a study of shared clonotypes between healthy human individuals. Using immunoSEQ multiplex PCR, the repertoire was profiled, and TCRdb retains in-frame clones only, with some absent. The table shows hundreds of thousands of clones, with around three quarters occurring only once. Sample: PBMCs. All receptors come from a woman aged 40 to 55 in good health. Some clones in this sample may be carry-over from other donors' samples. Both conserved end residues are part of each CDR3. Fields, in order: J gene, D gene, V gene, clone size, CDR3 protein, CDR3 DNA. D genes are given only for firm matches. Rows may omit the clone size; those that give it use once, few, many or a size class.

J gene: TRBJ1-2
D gene: NA
V gene: TRBV6-6
clone size: NA
CDR3 protein: CASSPDRTNYGYTF
CDR3 DNA: TGTGCCAGCAGTCCCGACAGGACTAACTATGGCTACACCTTC

J gene: TRBJ2-2
D gene: TRBD1
V gene: TRBV19
clone size: NA
CDR3 protein: CASKNEQGTLGTGELFF
CDR3 DNA: TGTGCCAGTAAAAACGAACAGGGGACACTCGGGACCGGGGAGCTGTTTTTT

J gene: TRBJ2-5
D gene: TRBD2
V gene: TRBV2
clone size: NA
CDR3 protein: CASRDPGLAWETQYF
CDR3 DNA: TGTGCCAGCAGGGACCCGGGACTAGCATGGGAGACCCAGTACTTC

J gene: TRBJ2-7
D gene: TRBD2
V gene: TRBV9
clone size: NA
CDR3 protein: CASSVGGAGELYEQYF
CDR3 DNA: TGTGCCAGCAGCGTAGGGGGAGCGGGAGAATTGTACGAGCAGTACTTC

J gene: TRBJ2-5
D gene: NA
V gene: TRBV5-1
clone size: once
CDR3 protein: CASSSRDLRLGETQYF
CDR3 DNA: TGCGCCAGCAGCTCCCGGGACCTCCGCCTCGGGGAGACCCAGTACTTC

J gene: TRBJ2-7
D gene: NA
V gene: TRBV18
clone size: few
CDR3 protein: CASSPGGSEQYF
CDR3 DNA: TGTGCCAGCTCACCAGGAGGCAGCGAGCAGTACTTC

J gene: TRBJ2-3
D gene: NA
V gene: TRBV7-2
clone size: NA
CDR3 protein: CASTLLVRLGTDTQYF
CDR3 DNA: TGTGCCAGCACCTTACTAGTGAGGCTGGGCACAGATACGCAGTATTTT

J gene: TRBJ2-2
D gene: NA
V gene: TRBV15
clone size: NA
CDR3 protein: CATSPRRLSANTGELFF
CDR3 DNA: TGTGCCACCAGCCCCCGGCGACTATCCGCGAACACCGGGGAGCTGTTTTTT

J gene: TRBJ1-2
D gene: NA
V gene: TRBV6-1
clone size: NA
CDR3 protein: CASSEAVGGGYTF
CDR3 DNA: TGTGCCAGCAGTGAAGCGGTAGGAGGTGGCTACACCTTC

J gene: TRBJ1-4
D gene: NA
V gene: TRBV9
clone size: NA
CDR3 protein: CASSPRGRSNEKLFF
CDR3 DNA: TGTGCCAGCAGCCCTCGGGGGAGGTCTAATGAAAAACTGTTTTTT

J gene: TRBJ1-2
D gene: NA
V gene: TRBV11-2
clone size: few
CDR3 protein: CASSLEGVLGYTF
CDR3 DNA: TGTGCCAGCAGCTTAGAAGGGGTCCTTGGCTACACCTTC

J gene: TRBJ1-5
D gene: NA
V gene: TRBV6-5
clone size: once
CDR3 protein: CASSYSQGMDQPQHF
CDR3 DNA: TGTGCCAGCAGTTACTCTCAGGGGATGGATCAGCCCCAGCATTTT

J gene: TRBJ2-5
D gene: NA
V gene: TRBV7-9
clone size: NA
CDR3 protein: CASSPPIETQYF
CDR3 DNA: TGTGCCAGCAGCCCGCCGATAGAGACCCAGTACTTC

J gene: TRBJ2-3
D gene: NA
V gene: TRBV11-2
clone size: NA
CDR3 protein: CASSSYKGPLSDTQYF
CDR3 DNA: TGTGCCAGCAGCTCCTACAAGGGCCCACTCTCGGATACGCAGTATTTT

J gene: TRBJ2-5
D gene: NA
V gene: TRBV29-1
clone size: many
CDR3 protein: CSAGQEPLETQYF
CDR3 DNA: TGCAGCGCCGGCCAGGAGCCGCTGGAGACCCAGTACTTC

J gene: TRBJ1-6
D gene: NA
V gene: TRBV4-1
clone size: NA
CDR3 protein: CASSTRPVGLESYNSPLHF
CDR3 DNA: TGCGCCAGCAGCACCCGCCCCGTGGGGTTGGAGTCCTATAATTCACCCCTCCACTTT

J gene: TRBJ2-2
D gene: NA
V gene: TRBV4-2
clone size: few
CDR3 protein: CASSNDLQVLSNTGELFF
CDR3 DNA: TGTGCCAGCAGTAACGACCTACAGGTCCTCTCGAACACCGGGGAGCTGTTTTTT

J gene: TRBJ2-2
D gene: NA
V gene: TRBV18
clone size: few
CDR3 protein: CASSPSANTGELFF
CDR3 DNA: TGTGCCAGCTCACCCTCAGCGAACACCGGGGAGCTGTTTTTT

J gene: TRBJ1-2
D gene: NA
V gene: TRBV29-1
clone size: NA
CDR3 protein: CSVEEQINYGYTF
CDR3 DNA: TGCAGCGTTGAGGAACAGATTAACTATGGCTACACCTTC

J gene: TRBJ2-3
D gene: NA
V gene: TRBV7-6
clone size: NA
CDR3 protein: CASSRFESSTDTQYF
CDR3 DNA: TGTGCCAGCAGCCGTTTTGAGTCTAGCACAGATACGCAGTATTTT

J gene: TRBJ1-5
D gene: TRBD1
V gene: TRBV7-6
clone size: NA
CDR3 protein: CASSPSDRGFQPQHF
CDR3 DNA: TGTGCCAGCAGCCCTAGCGACAGGGGGTTTCAGCCCCAGCATTTT

J gene: TRBJ2-5
D gene: NA
V gene: TRBV27
clone size: NA
CDR3 protein: CASSFLDRQETQYF
CDR3 DNA: TGTGCCAGCAGTTTCCTCGACAGACAAGAGACCCAGTACTTC

J gene: TRBJ2-5
D gene: TRBD2
V gene: TRBV19
clone size: few
CDR3 protein: CASSPTSAQETQYF
CDR3 DNA: TGTGCCAGTAGTCCTACTAGCGCACAAGAGACCCAGTACTTC

J gene: TRBJ1-1
D gene: NA
V gene: TRBV28
clone size: NA
CDR3 protein: CASRPRNTEAFF
CDR3 DNA: TGTGCCAGCAGACCTCGGAACACTGAAGCTTTCTTT

J gene: TRBJ2-1
D gene: NA
V gene: TRBV4-2
clone size: once
CDR3 protein: CASSHIGLASGNEQFF
CDR3 DNA: TGTGCCAGCAGCCATATAGGCCTGGCGTCCGGCAATGAGCAGTTCTTC

J gene: TRBJ2-5
D gene: NA
V gene: TRBV5-1
clone size: few
CDR3 protein: CASSLNVQETQYF
CDR3 DNA: TGCGCCAGCAGCTTAAATGTGCAAGAGACCCAGTACTTC

J gene: TRBJ2-7
D gene: TRBD1
V gene: TRBV7-2
clone size: NA
CDR3 protein: CASSLALRTGEHF
CDR3 DNA: TGTGCCAGCAGCTTAGCGCTACGGACAGGGGAGCACTTC

J gene: TRBJ2-3
D gene: TRBD2
V gene: TRBV6-4
clone size: NA
CDR3 protein: CASSDASGRAETQYF
CDR3 DNA: TGTGCCAGCAGTGACGCTAGCGGGAGAGCGGAGACGCAGTATTTT

J gene: TRBJ2-7
D gene: NA
V gene: TRBV28
clone size: NA
CDR3 protein: CASRPKGYEQYF
CDR3 DNA: TGTGCCAGCAGGCCCAAGGGGTACGAGCAGTACTTC

J gene: TRBJ2-5
D gene: NA
V gene: TRBV7-2
clone size: NA
CDR3 protein: CASRGAGPQETQYF
CDR3 DNA: TGTGCCAGCAGGGGGGCGGGGCCTCAAGAGACCCAGTACTTC

J gene: TRBJ2-5
D gene: TRBD2
V gene: TRBV4-1
clone size: NA
CDR3 protein: CASSQGLAGVGQETQYF
CDR3 DNA: TGCGCCAGCAGCCAAGGGCTAGCGGGAGTTGGGCAAGAGACCCAGTACTTC

J gene: TRBJ2-3
D gene: NA
V gene: TRBV4-3
clone size: NA
CDR3 protein: CASSQEPGVTDTQYF
CDR3 DNA: TGCGCCAGCAGCCAAGAACCGGGAGTGACAGATACGCAGTATTTT

J gene: TRBJ2-3
D gene: NA
V gene: TRBV7-9
clone size: NA
CDR3 protein: CASSSGGSTDTQYF
CDR3 DNA: TGTGCCAGCAGCTCCGGCGGTAGCACAGATACGCAGTATTTT

J gene: TRBJ2-1
D gene: NA
V gene: TRBV30
clone size: NA
CDR3 protein: CAWSVAGPHNEQFF
CDR3 DNA: TGTGCCTGGAGTGTGGCAGGGCCCCACAATGAGCAGTTCTTC

J gene: TRBJ2-7
D gene: NA
V gene: TRBV7-8
clone size: once
CDR3 protein: CASSLGTGPYEQYF
CDR3 DNA: TGTGCCAGCAGCTTAGGTACGGGACCCTACGAGCAGTACTTC

J gene: TRBJ1-3
D gene: NA
V gene: TRBV18
clone size: NA
CDR3 protein: CASSPLVGAGNTIYF
CDR3 DNA: TGTGCCAGCTCACCACTCGTAGGGGCTGGAAACACCATATATTTT

J gene: TRBJ2-7
D gene: TRBD1
V gene: TRBV27
clone size: NA
CDR3 protein: CASSFGTGFYEQYF
CDR3 DNA: TGTGCCAGCAGTTTCGGGACAGGGTTCTACGAGCAGTACTTC

J gene: TRBJ2-1
D gene: NA
V gene: TRBV5-1
clone size: once
CDR3 protein: CASSLMDSHNEQFF
CDR3 DNA: TGCGCCAGCAGCTTGATGGACAGTCACAATGAGCAGTTCTTC

J gene: TRBJ2-4
D gene: NA
V gene: TRBV4-3
clone size: NA
CDR3 protein: CASSQGKGQGPGGQYF
CDR3 DNA: TGCGCCAGCAGCCAAGGGAAGGGCCAGGGGCCCGGGGGTCAGTACTTC

J gene: TRBJ1-1
D gene: NA
V gene: TRBV19
clone size: NA
CDR3 protein: CASRTQGSVDTEAFF
CDR3 DNA: TGTGCCAGTCGCACTCAGGGTAGCGTCGACACTGAAGCTTTCTTT

J gene: TRBJ1-2
D gene: NA
V gene: TRBV10-3
clone size: NA
CDR3 protein: CAISDPDTNGYTF
CDR3 DNA: TGTGCCATCAGTGATCCGGATACTAATGGCTACACCTTC

J gene: TRBJ1-5
D gene: NA
V gene: TRBV2
clone size: NA
CDR3 protein: CASRRTEYSNQPQHF
CDR3 DNA: TGTGCCAGCAGGCGGACGGAATATAGCAATCAGCCCCAGCATTTT

J gene: TRBJ2-5
D gene: NA
V gene: TRBV5-1
clone size: NA
CDR3 protein: CASSLGGGNQETQYF
CDR3 DNA: TGCGCCAGCAGCTTGGGCGGAGGTAACCAAGAGACCCAGTACTTC

J gene: TRBJ1-2
D gene: NA
V gene: TRBV4-2
clone size: NA
CDR3 protein: CASRPDSNYGGYTF
CDR3 DNA: TGTGCCAGCAGACCCGACAGTAACTATGGTGGCTACACCTTC

J gene: TRBJ1-1
D gene: NA
V gene: TRBV5-1
clone size: few
CDR3 protein: CASSLVAGNTEAFF
CDR3 DNA: TGCGCCAGCAGCTTGGTGGCAGGGAACACTGAAGCTTTCTTT

J gene: TRBJ2-7
D gene: NA
V gene: TRBV7-9
clone size: NA
CDR3 protein: CASSLDGASYEQYF
CDR3 DNA: TGTGCCAGCAGCTTAGACGGGGCAAGCTACGAGCAGTACTTC

J gene: TRBJ2-1
D gene: TRBD2
V gene: TRBV18
clone size: once
CDR3 protein: CASSPEGGRTYNEQFF
CDR3 DNA: TGTGCCAGCTCACCCGAGGGCGGGAGAACCTACAATGAGCAGTTCTTC

J gene: TRBJ2-1
D gene: NA
V gene: TRBV5-1
clone size: NA
CDR3 protein: CASSLRVSYNEQFF
CDR3 DNA: TGCGCCAGCAGCTTGCGGGTCTCCTACAATGAGCAGTTCTTC

J gene: TRBJ2-1
D gene: NA
V gene: TRBV27
clone size: NA
CDR3 protein: CASSTPSRSYNEQFF
CDR3 DNA: TGTGCCAGCAGCACGCCCTCGCGCTCCTACAATGAGCAGTTCTTC

J gene: TRBJ2-7
D gene: TRBD1
V gene: TRBV7-2
clone size: few
CDR3 protein: CASSSPTSTGREQYF
CDR3 DNA: TGTGCCAGCAGCTCACCGACTTCGACAGGGCGCGAGCAGTACTTC

J gene: TRBJ2-3
D gene: NA
V gene: TRBV4-1
clone size: NA
CDR3 protein: CASSPTWAGGTDTQYF
CDR3 DNA: TGCGCCAGCAGCCCCACTTGGGCAGGGGGCACAGATACGCAGTATTTT

J gene: TRBJ2-7
D gene: TRBD2
V gene: TRBV28
clone size: many
CDR3 protein: CASSGVAWEGEYEQYF
CDR3 DNA: TGTGCCAGCAGTGGGGTAGCTTGGGAGGGAGAGTACGAGCAGTACTTC